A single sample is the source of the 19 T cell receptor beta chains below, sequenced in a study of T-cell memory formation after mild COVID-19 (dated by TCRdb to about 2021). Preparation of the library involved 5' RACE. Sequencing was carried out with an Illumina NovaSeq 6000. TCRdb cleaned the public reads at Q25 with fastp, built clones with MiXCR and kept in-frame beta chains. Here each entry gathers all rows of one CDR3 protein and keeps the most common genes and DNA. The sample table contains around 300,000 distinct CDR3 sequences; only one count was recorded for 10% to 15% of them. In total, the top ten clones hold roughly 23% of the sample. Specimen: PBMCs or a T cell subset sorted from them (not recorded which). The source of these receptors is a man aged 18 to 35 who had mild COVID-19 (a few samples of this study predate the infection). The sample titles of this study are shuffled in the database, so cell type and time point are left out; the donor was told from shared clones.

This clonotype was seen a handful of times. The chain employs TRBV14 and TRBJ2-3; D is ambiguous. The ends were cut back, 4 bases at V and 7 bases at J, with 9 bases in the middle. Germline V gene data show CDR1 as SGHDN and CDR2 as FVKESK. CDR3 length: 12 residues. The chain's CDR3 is CASSPRWNTQYF. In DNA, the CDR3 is TGTGCCAGCAGCCCGCGGTGGAATACGCAGTATTTT.

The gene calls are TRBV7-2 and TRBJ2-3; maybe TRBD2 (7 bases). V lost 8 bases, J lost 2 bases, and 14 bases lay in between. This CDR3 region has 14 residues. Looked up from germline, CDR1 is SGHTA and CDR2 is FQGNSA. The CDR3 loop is CASRGGGNTDTQYF. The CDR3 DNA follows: TGTGCCAGCCGAGGGGGGGGAAACACAGATACGCAGTATTTT.

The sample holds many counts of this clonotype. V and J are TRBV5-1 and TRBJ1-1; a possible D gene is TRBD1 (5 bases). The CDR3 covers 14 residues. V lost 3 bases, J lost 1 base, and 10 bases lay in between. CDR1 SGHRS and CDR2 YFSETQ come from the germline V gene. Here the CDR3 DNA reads TGCGCCAGCAGCTGGGGGAAGACGAACACTGAAGCTTTCTTT. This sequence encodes CASSWGKTNTEAFF.

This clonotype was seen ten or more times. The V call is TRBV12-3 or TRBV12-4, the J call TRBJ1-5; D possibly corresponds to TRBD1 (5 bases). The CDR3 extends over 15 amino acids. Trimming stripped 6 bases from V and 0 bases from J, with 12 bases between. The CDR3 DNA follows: TGTGCCAGCAGCCCACAACAGGTTAGCAATCAGCCCCAGCATTTT. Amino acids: CASSPQQVSNQPQHF.

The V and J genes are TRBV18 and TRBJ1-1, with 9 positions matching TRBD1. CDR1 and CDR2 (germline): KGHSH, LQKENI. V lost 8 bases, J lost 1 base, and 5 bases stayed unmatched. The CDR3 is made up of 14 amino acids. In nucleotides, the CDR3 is TGTGCCAGCGAGGGACAGGGAGCGAACACTGAAGCTTTCTTT. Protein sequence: CASEGQGANTEAFF.

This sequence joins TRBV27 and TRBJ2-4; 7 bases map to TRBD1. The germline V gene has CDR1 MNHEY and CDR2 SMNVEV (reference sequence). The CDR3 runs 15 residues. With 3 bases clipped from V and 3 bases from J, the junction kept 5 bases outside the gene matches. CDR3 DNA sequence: TGTGCCAGCAGTTTTGACAGGGACGGCAAAAACATTCAGTACTTC. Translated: CASSFDRDGKNIQYF.

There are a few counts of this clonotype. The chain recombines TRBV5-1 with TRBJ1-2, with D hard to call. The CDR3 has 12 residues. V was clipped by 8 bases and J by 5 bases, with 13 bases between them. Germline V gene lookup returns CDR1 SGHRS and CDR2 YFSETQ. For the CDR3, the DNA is TGCGCCAGTCGCCCCTTCGGATATGGCTACACCTTC. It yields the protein CASRPFGYGYTF.

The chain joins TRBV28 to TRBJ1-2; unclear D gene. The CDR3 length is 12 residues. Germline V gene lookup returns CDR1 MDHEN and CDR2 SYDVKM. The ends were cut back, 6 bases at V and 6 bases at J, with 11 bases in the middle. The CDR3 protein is CASRSTFDGYTF. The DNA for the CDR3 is TGTGCCAGCAGAAGTACCTTCGATGGCTACACCTTC.

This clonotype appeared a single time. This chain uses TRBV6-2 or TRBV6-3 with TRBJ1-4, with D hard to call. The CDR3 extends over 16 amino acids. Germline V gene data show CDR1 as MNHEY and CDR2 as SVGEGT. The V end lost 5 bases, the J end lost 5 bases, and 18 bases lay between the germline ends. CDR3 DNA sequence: TGTGCCAGCAGTATACCCCCTTGGTCTGGGAATGAAAAACTGTTTTTT. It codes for CASSIPPWSGNEKLFF.

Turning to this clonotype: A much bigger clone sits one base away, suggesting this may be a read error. CDR3 bases: TGTGCCAGCAGCTTAGTAGGGGGCTATGGCTACACCTTC. Translated, it gives CASSLVGGYGYTF. This chain links TRBV7-2 with TRBJ1-2; maybe TRBD1 (6 bases). Germline assignment: CDR1 SGHTA and CDR2 FQGNSA. V was pared by 1 base and J by 4 bases, with 7 bases between. The CDR3 totals 13 residues.

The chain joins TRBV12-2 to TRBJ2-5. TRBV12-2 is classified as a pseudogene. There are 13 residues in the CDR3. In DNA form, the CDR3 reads TGTGCAAGTCGCTTCATAGGAGAAGAGACCCAGTACTTC. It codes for CASRFIGEETQYF.

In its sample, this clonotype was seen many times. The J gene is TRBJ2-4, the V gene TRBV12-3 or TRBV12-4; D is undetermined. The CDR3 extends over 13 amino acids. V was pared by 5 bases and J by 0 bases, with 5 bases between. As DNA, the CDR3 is TGTGCCAGCAGTCTATTAGCCAAAAACATTCAGTACTTC. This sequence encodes CASSLLAKNIQYF.

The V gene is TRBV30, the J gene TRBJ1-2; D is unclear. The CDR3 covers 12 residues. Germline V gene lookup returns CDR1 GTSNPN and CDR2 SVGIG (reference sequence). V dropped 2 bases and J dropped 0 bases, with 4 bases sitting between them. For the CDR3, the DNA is TGTGCCTGGAGTTTAGCTAACTATGGCTACACCTTC. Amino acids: CAWSLANYGYTF.

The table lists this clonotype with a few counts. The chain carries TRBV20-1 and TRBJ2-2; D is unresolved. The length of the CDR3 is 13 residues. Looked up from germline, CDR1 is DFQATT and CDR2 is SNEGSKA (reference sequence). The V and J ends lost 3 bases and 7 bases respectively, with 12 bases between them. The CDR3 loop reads CSASNRAGGELFF. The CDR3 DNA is TGCAGTGCTAGTAATAGGGCCGGCGGGGAGCTGTTTTTT.

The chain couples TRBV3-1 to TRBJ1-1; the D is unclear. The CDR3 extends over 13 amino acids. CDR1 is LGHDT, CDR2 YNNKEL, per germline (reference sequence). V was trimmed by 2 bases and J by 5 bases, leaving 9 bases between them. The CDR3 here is CASSQSYGTEAFF. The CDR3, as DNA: TGTGCCAGCAGCCAATCGTATGGTACTGAAGCTTTCTTT.

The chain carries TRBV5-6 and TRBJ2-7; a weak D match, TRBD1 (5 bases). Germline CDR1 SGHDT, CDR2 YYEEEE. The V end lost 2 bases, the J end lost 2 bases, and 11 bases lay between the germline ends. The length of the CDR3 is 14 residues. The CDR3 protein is CASSFSRDPYEQYV. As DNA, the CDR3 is TGTGCCAGCAGCTTTAGCAGGGATCCCTACGAGCAGTACGTC.

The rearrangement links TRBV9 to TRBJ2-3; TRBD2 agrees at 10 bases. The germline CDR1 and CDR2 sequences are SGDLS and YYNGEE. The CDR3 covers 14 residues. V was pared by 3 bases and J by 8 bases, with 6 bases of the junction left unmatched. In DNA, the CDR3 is TGTGCCAGCAGCGGAGCGGGGGGGCCGGGTACGCAGTATTTT. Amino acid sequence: CASSGAGGPGTQYF.

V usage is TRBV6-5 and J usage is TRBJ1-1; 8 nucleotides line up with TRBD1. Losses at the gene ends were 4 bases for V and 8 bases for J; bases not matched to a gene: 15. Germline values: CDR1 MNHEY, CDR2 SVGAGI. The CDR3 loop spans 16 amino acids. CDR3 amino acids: CASSSDNRDRIAEAFF. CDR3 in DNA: TGTGCCAGCAGTTCGGACAACCGGGACAGGATAGCAGAAGCTTTCTTT.

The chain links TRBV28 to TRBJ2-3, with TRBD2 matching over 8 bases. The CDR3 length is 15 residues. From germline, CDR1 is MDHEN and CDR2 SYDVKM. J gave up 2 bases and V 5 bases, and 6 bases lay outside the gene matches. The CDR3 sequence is CASSEERGYTDTQYF. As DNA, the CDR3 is TGTGCCAGCAGTGAGGAGCGGGGGTACACAGATACGCAGTATTTT.